The 16 T cell receptor beta chains reported below all come from one sample, sequenced in a study of T cell responses to AZD1222 COVID-19 vaccine. Clones were read by immunoSEQ multiplex PCR, and TCRdb kept only the in-frame ones, dropping some. The table records about 140,000 clones, 80% to 95% of them present only once. The sequencing used peripheral blood, collected on day 0 of AZD1222 vaccination. The receptors come from an adult in good health.

The chain combines TRBV28 with TRBJ2-7; D gene unclear. The CDR3 consists of 14 residues. The germline gives CDR1 MDHEN, CDR2 SYDVKM. Trimming took off 2 bases at V and 6 bases at J, with 14 bases between the two ends. The CDR3 protein is CASSLKAGWGEQYF. CDR3 DNA: TGTGCCAGCAGTTTAAAGGCAGGCTGGGGCGAGCAGTACTTC.

The chain recombines TRBV6-1 with TRBJ1-3; no definite D call. The germline gives CDR1 MNHNS, CDR2 SASEGT. This CDR3 has 14 residues. Trimming stripped 3 bases from V and 0 bases from J, with 6 bases between. This chain's CDR3 is CASSDYTSGNTIYF. CDR3 coding DNA: TGTGCCAGCAGTGATTACACCTCTGGAAACACCATATATTTT.

The rearrangement uses TRBV2 and TRBJ2-2; D is unclear. CDR3 length equals 13 residues. Per germline, CDR1 SNHLY and CDR2 FYNNEI. Trimming removed 5 bases from V and 0 bases from J, with 4 bases in between. The CDR3 DNA reads as TGTGCCAGCAGTCGTCCGAACACCGGGGAGCTGTTTTTT. This codes for CASSRPNTGELFF.

This clone was detected only once. The rearrangement uses TRBV29-1 and TRBJ2-3; TRBD2 matches at 11 bases. The CDR3 sequence is 18 residues long. V lost 3 bases and J lost 2; bases outside the gene matches: 13. CDR1 is SQVTM and CDR2 is ANQGSEA in the germline V gene. In nucleotides, the CDR3 is TGCAGCGTTGATTTATGGACTAGCGGGCTTTTAGACACAGATACGCAGTATTTT. This codes for CSVDLWTSGLLDTDTQYF.

This clone has just one count. V usage is TRBV6-5 and J usage is TRBJ1-6; 9 bases line up with TRBD1. This CDR3 is built from 15 residues. The V gene end was trimmed by 7 bases and the J gene end by 4 bases; junction bases not matched to a gene: 5. In germline, CDR1 is MNHEY, CDR2 SVGAGI. The CDR3 DNA reads as TGTGCCAGCAATCCACAGGGGGCTTATAATTCACCCCTCCACTTT. This sequence encodes CASNPQGAYNSPLHF.

The genes are TRBV5-5 and TRBJ1-5; no definite D call. The V gene's germline CDR1 is SGHKS and CDR2 YYEKEE (reference sequence). The V gene lost 4 bases and the J gene lost 7 bases, with 9 bases spanning the gap. The CDR3 extends over 12 amino acids. The CDR3 DNA reads as TGTGCCAGCAGCACCCTGGGGCAGCCCCAGCATTTT. Translated: CASSTLGQPQHF.

This clone has just one count. This CDR3 reads CASSSQEGGYTF. The CDR3 nucleotides are TGTGCCAGCAGTTCTCAGGAGGGCGGCTACACCTTC. This sequence joins TRBV27 and TRBJ1-2; no reliable D call. The CDR3 loop spans 12 amino acids. Germline CDR1 is MNHEY and CDR2 is SMNVEV (reference sequence). The V and J ends lost 4 bases and 8 bases respectively, with 11 bases between them.

The gene calls are TRBV7-6 and TRBJ1-5; D uncertain. The germline V gene encodes CDR1 SGHVS and CDR2 FNYEAQ. The CDR3 loop spans 15 amino acids. The V gene lost 0 bases and the J gene lost 11 bases, with 17 bases spanning the gap. CDR3 nucleotides: TGTGCCAGCAGCTTAGCGCCCGGGAAGGAATCAGCCCAGCATTTT. Its protein product is CASSLAPGKESAQHF. The full variable domain, its missing parts supplied by reference TRBV7-6 and TRBJ1-5, is GAGVSQSPRYKVTKRGQDVALRCDPISGHVSLYWYRQALGQGPEFLTYFNYEAQQDKSGLPNDRFSAERPEGSISTLTIQRTEQRDSAMYRCASSLAPGKESAQHFGDGTRLSIL.

The chain joins TRBV5-1 to TRBJ1-2, with 8 bases matching TRBD1. CDR1 SGHRS and CDR2 YFSETQ come from the germline V gene. J gave up 3 bases and V 0 bases, and 4 bases lay outside the gene matches. The CDR3 sequence is 15 residues long. CDR3 nucleotide sequence: TGCGCCAGCAGCTTGGCAGGGGGCAGCTACTATGGCTACACCTTC. Protein: CASSLAGGSYYGYTF.

A single count supports this clone. J is TRBJ1-2 and V is TRBV19; a weak D match, TRBD1 (5 bases). The CDR3 is made up of 15 amino acids. CDR1 and CDR2 from the germline V gene are LNHDA and SQIVND (reference sequence). V lost 2 bases to trimming and J lost 4 bases, with 14 bases between them. CDR3 bases: TGTGCCAGTAGTATATCGGGACCGACGGGCTATGGCTACACCTTC. Amino acids: CASSISGPTGYGYTF.

The V gene is TRBV9, the J gene TRBJ1-1, with 8 bases matching TRBD1. This CDR3 region has 14 residues. V dropped 3 bases and J dropped 6; count of bases not matched to a gene: 7. Germline-derived CDR1 and CDR2 are SGDLS and YYNGEE. DNA for the CDR3: TGTGCCAGCAGCGCTACAGGGGGGAGGGCTGAAGCTTTCTTT. Translation gives CASSATGGRAEAFF.

The rearrangement uses TRBV2 and TRBJ1-3; TRBD1 is a possible D gene (6 bases). V was clipped by 2 bases and J by 3 bases, with 14 bases between them. The CDR3 contains 16 residues. Looked up from germline, CDR1 is SNHLY and CDR2 is FYNNEI. The CDR3 DNA reads as TGTGCCAGCAGTGAATGGTTGGGGGCGAGTGGAAACACCATATATTTT. It specifies CASSEWLGASGNTIYF.

The rearrangement links TRBV3-1 (or the pseudogene TRBV3-2) to TRBJ2-7; D might be TRBD1 (6 bases). The V gene's germline CDR1 is LGHDT and CDR2 YNNKEL (reference sequence). Trimming cost V 7 bases and J 1 base, with 8 bases left between them. This CDR3 spans 12 amino acids. CDR3 in DNA: TGTGCCAGCACAGACAGGTCCTACGAGCAGTACTTC. It yields the protein CASTDRSYEQYF.

The table lists this clone with a count of one. The V and J genes are TRBV27 and TRBJ2-1, with a possible D match to TRBD1 (6 bases). Per the germline V gene, CDR1 is MNHEY and CDR2 is SMNVEV (reference sequence). V lost 2 bases to trimming and J lost 7 bases, with 21 bases between them. CDR3 length equals 17 residues. The CDR3 DNA sequence: TGTGCCAGCAGTTTAGACAATAGGCCAGGGGTACTAAATGAGCAGTTCTTC. It is translated as CASSLDNRPGVLNEQFF.

The chain recombines TRBV5-1 with TRBJ2-7; TRBD2 matches 14 bases. The CDR3 extends over 17 amino acids. Germline trimming cut 0 bases from V and 3 bases from J; bases unmatched to any gene: 5. From germline, CDR1 is SGHRS and CDR2 YFSETQ. The chain's CDR3 is CASSLGTSGRSRYEQYF. CDR3 sequence (DNA): TGCGCCAGCAGCTTGGGGACTAGCGGGAGGTCCCGCTACGAGCAGTACTTC.

The chain carries TRBV19 and TRBJ1-3; TRBD1 might be the D (6 bases). The CDR3 spans 15 residues. V lost 5 bases, J lost 0 bases, and 11 bases lay in between. The germline V gene encodes CDR1 LNHDA and CDR2 SQIVND (reference sequence). CDR3 amino acids: CASSVAGVSGNTIYF. The CDR3 bases are TGTGCCAGTAGTGTAGCAGGGGTCTCTGGAAACACCATATATTTT.